Below are 23 T cell receptor beta chains sequenced from a single sample in a study of blood T cells in healthy people across ages. Alongside a J-beta primer mix, a sample-barcoded 5' primer served in a second PCR lasting 7 to 11 cycles. A single record per CDR3 protein comes from TCRdb applying MiXCR to the 5' RACE reads. The sample comprises about 810,000 distinct CDR3 sequences, roughly 35% of which are singletons, and 10% to 15% rests with the top ten. Input material: blood. The receptor source for this set is a man in his late teens or twenties in good health.

In its sample, this clonotype was seen a few times. The chain couples TRBV12-3 or TRBV12-4 to TRBJ1-6; D is undetermined. V lost 8 bases, J lost 5 bases, and 10 bases lay in between. The CDR3 contains 13 residues. The CDR3 nucleotides are TGTGCCAGCCGCCCGGCAGATAATTCACCCCTCCACTTT. Protein product: CASRPADNSPLHF.

A remark on this clonotype: A junction boundary mismatches the germline segment, possibly from a read error. The J gene is TRBJ1-4, the V gene TRBV28, with a weak D call TRBD1 (5 bases). This CDR3 has 15 amino acids. Looked up from germline, CDR1 is MDHEN and CDR2 is SYDVKM. CDR3 in amino acids: CGSRDGTVVSEKLFF. DNA of the CDR3: TGTGGCAGCAGGGACGGGACGGTGGTTAGTGAAAAACTGTTTTTT.

This rearrangement joins TRBV5-6 to TRBJ1-6; maybe TRBD1 (6 bases). The germline V and J ends were trimmed by 3 bases and 11 bases, with 15 bases remaining between them. The CDR3 is 14 amino acids. Germline loops: CDR1 SGHDT, CDR2 YYEEEE. As DNA, the CDR3 is TGTGCCAGCAGCTCTGGACAGCTAAGTACACCCCTCCACTTT. This codes for CASSSGQLSTPLHF.

This clonotype was counted many times. The chain's CDR3 is CASSVGASGSDTQYF. CDR3 nucleotides: TGCGCCAGCAGCGTGGGGGCTAGCGGTTCAGATACGCAGTATTTT. This sequence joins TRBV5-1 and TRBJ2-3; D is possibly TRBD2 (7 bases). The CDR3 spans 15 residues. The germline gives CDR1 SGHRS, CDR2 YFSETQ. Between the trimmed V and J ends, which lost 4 bases and 4 bases, there was a span of 16 bases.

In its sample, this clonotype was seen a few times. V and J are TRBV6-2 or TRBV6-3 and TRBJ2-7, with D unresolved. The CDR3 has 16 residues. V lost 7 bases and J lost 0, with 19 bases in between. Germline loops: CDR1 MNHEY, CDR2 SVGEGT. The CDR3 sequence: CASTGQIGSSSYEQYF. The CDR3 nucleotides read TGTGCCAGCACCGGCCAAATAGGTTCGAGCTCCTACGAGCAGTACTTC.

This clonotype has a handful of counts. The chain couples TRBV3-1 to TRBJ1-1, with D uncertain. CDR1 is LGHDT and CDR2 is YNNKEL in the germline V gene (reference sequence). Trimming removed 1 base at V and 2 bases at J, with 8 bases between. This CDR3 comprises 14 residues. DNA of the CDR3: TGTGCCAGCAGCCAAGGAGGAACCAACACTGAAGCTTTCTTT. Protein sequence: CASSQGGTNTEAFF.

This clonotype was recorded once. The J gene is TRBJ1-2, the V gene TRBV5-6, with 7 bases lining up with TRBD1. The V gene end was trimmed by 2 bases and the J gene end by 4 bases; junction bases not matched to a gene: 8. The germline CDR1 and CDR2 sequences are SGHDT and YYEEEE. The CDR3 runs 15 residues. DNA for the CDR3: TGTGCCAGCAGCTTCTATTCTCGGGACAGCTATGGCTACACCTTC. It codes for CASSFYSRDSYGYTF.

This chain uses TRBV12-3 or TRBV12-4 with TRBJ1-3; no clear D gene. The germline V and J ends were trimmed by 7 bases and 2 bases, with 12 bases remaining between them. There are 14 residues in the CDR3. The CDR3 spells CASKLGSPGNTIYF. CDR3 bases: TGTGCCAGCAAACTTGGGTCGCCTGGAAACACCATATATTTT.

V and J are TRBV9 and TRBJ1-1; D call uncertain. Per germline, CDR1 SGDLS and CDR2 YYNGEE. The CDR3 sequence is 16 residues long. V lost 4 bases, J lost 0 bases, and 16 bases lay in between. The CDR3 bases are TGTGCCAGCAGCCCCCCTAGCGGGTACATGAACACTGAAGCTTTCTTT. This encodes CASSPPSGYMNTEAFF.

This sequence joins TRBV6-6 and TRBJ1-5; D uncertain. This CDR3 has 11 amino acids. From germline, CDR1 is MNHNY and CDR2 SVGAGI (reference sequence). Trimming removed 5 bases at V and 9 bases at J, with 8 bases between. As DNA, the CDR3 is TGTGCCAGCAGTAGCGATGGGCCCCAGCATTTT. This codes for CASSSDGPQHF.

To note about this clonotype: It may be a read error: a sequence one base away is much more abundant. The rearrangement uses TRBV7-2 and TRBJ2-3; TRBD2 matches 7 bases. V lost 5 bases to trimming and J lost 9 bases; unmatched junction nucleotides: 11. CDR1 SGHTA and CDR2 FQGNSA come from the germline V gene. CDR3 length: 14 amino acids. CDR3 residues: CASSPLTSSQTQYF. The CDR3 DNA reads as TGTGCCAGCAGCCCACTGACTAGCAGCCAAACGCAGTATTTT.

The chain is built from TRBV12-5 and TRBJ2-3, with D perhaps matching TRBD2 (6 bases). The CDR3 is 16 amino acids. The germline V and J ends were trimmed by 0 bases and 2 bases, with 12 bases remaining between them. CDR1 and CDR2 (germline): LGHNT, FRNRAP. The CDR3 region has the DNA TGTGCTAGTGGTTTGGTACAGGCGGGGCACACAGATACGCAGTATTTT. This translates into CASGLVQAGHTDTQYF. The full variable domain, completed using reference TRBV12-5 and TRBJ2-3, is DARVTQTPRHKVTEMGQEVTMRCQPILGHNTVFWYRQTMMQGLELLAYFRNRAPLDDSGMPKDRFSAEMPDATLATLKIQPSEPRDSAVYFCASGLVQAGHTDTQYFGPGTRLTVL.

This chain joins TRBV28 and TRBJ1-4; 7 bases match TRBD1. This CDR3 has 15 amino acids. J was trimmed by 6 bases and V by 2 bases; bases with no gene match: 6. Germline CDR1 reads MDHEN; CDR2 reads SYDVKM. The CDR3 DNA reads TGTGCCAGCAGTTTACTAGACAGGGTATATGAAAAACTGTTTTTT. It yields the protein CASSLLDRVYEKLFF.

As regards this clonotype: One end of the junction varies from germline; a read error may be responsible. The chain joins TRBV5-6 to TRBJ2-5; D unresolved. The CDR3 length is 14 residues. Germline values: CDR1 SGHDT, CDR2 YYEEEE. Written as DNA, the CDR3 is TGTGTCAGCAGCCCTCCGTTGAGTGCGGAGACCCAGTACTTC. Translation gives CVSSPPLSAETQYF.

The chain uses TRBV6-4 and TRBJ2-3; D perhaps matches TRBD2 (6 bases). Deletions cut 5 bases from V and 0 bases from J, with 12 bases between. The CDR3 is made up of 15 amino acids. The germline V gene has CDR1 MRHNA and CDR2 SNTAGT. Here the CDR3 DNA reads TGTGCCAGCAGTCCCCAGGCGGGGAGCACAGATACGCAGTATTTT. Translated, it gives CASSPQAGSTDTQYF.

The table lists this clonotype with a few counts. This CDR3 is CASSQNIYEQYF. Here the CDR3 DNA reads TGTGCCAGCAGCCAAAATATCTACGAGCAGTACTTC. The chain couples TRBV3-1 to TRBJ2-7; no definite D call. The CDR3 has 12 amino acids. Germline assignment: CDR1 LGHDT and CDR2 YNNKEL (reference sequence). Trimming took off 2 bases at V and 3 bases at J, with 5 bases between the two ends.

This clonotype has a count of ten or more. The rearrangement links TRBV9 to TRBJ2-7; D perhaps matches TRBD1 (5 bases). Trimming left V 0 bases short and J 6 bases short, with 10 bases between. The CDR3 sequence is 13 residues long. Germline assignment: CDR1 SGDLS and CDR2 YYNGEE. The CDR3 loop is CASSVAGASEQYF. The CDR3, as DNA: TGTGCCAGCAGCGTAGCTGGGGCTAGCGAGCAGTACTTC.

This rearrangement joins TRBV4-3 to TRBJ2-1; 11 bases fit TRBD1. From germline, CDR1 is LGHNA and CDR2 YSLEER. The CDR3 runs to 19 residues. The J segment lost 3 bases and the V segment lost 1 base, leaving 11 bases of the junction unmatched. The CDR3 DNA is TGCGCCAGCAGCCAAGGTCGACGGACAGGGGGCGCTTGCTACAATGAGCAGTTCTTC. Protein sequence: CASSQGRRTGGACYNEQFF.

In this sample, this clonotype turned up once. An end of the junction does not agree with germline; a read error may underlie this. V usage is TRBV20-1 and J usage is TRBJ1-5; tentatively, D is TRBD1 (6 bases). Per the germline V gene, CDR1 is DFQATT and CDR2 is SNEGSKA (reference sequence). The CDR3 covers 12 residues. The CDR3 spells CSAIGQTQPRHF. The CDR3 coding sequence is TGCAGTGCTATAGGACAGACTCAGCCCCGGCATTTT.

The table lists this clonotype with many counts. The V gene is TRBV9, the J gene TRBJ2-3; TRBD2 matches 10 bases. This CDR3 contains 16 residues. The germline CDR1 and CDR2 sequences are SGDLS and YYNGEE. V lost 3 bases to trimming and J lost 2 bases; unmatched junction nucleotides: 6. CDR3 amino acids: CASSGPAGGYTDTQYF. The CDR3 nucleotides are TGTGCCAGCAGCGGGCCAGCGGGAGGGTACACAGATACGCAGTATTTT.

V and J are TRBV7-8 and TRBJ1-5, with 7 nucleotides matching TRBD1. The CDR3 loop spans 22 amino acids. The trim removed 5 bases at V and 4 bases at J, leaving 29 bases unmatched. Germline V gene sequence: CDR1 SGHVS, CDR2 FQNEAQ. The CDR3 nucleotides are TGTGCCAGCAGCATAGGGGCAAGACAGGGAACGAGGACGGAGCGACGAAATCAGCCCCAGCATTTT. Amino acid sequence: CASSIGARQGTRTERRNQPQHF.

This clonotype was observed at least ten times. J is TRBJ2-6 and V is TRBV10-3; D might be TRBD1 (5 bases). V shed 4 bases and J shed 1 base, with 8 bases lying between them. The germline gives CDR1 ENHRY, CDR2 SYGVKD. This CDR3 spans 15 amino acids. CDR3 DNA: TGTGCCATCAGTGGAAGGGGTTCTGGGGCCAACGTCCTGACTTTC. Translating it yields CAISGRGSGANVLTF.

The chain has TRBV12-3 or TRBV12-4 and TRBJ2-7; D gene ambiguous. This CDR3 contains 13 residues. V was clipped by 1 base and J by 5 bases, with 9 bases between them. CDR3 in amino acids: CASSLVGDDEQYF. CDR3 bases: TGTGCCAGCAGTTTAGTAGGAGACGACGAGCAGTACTTC.